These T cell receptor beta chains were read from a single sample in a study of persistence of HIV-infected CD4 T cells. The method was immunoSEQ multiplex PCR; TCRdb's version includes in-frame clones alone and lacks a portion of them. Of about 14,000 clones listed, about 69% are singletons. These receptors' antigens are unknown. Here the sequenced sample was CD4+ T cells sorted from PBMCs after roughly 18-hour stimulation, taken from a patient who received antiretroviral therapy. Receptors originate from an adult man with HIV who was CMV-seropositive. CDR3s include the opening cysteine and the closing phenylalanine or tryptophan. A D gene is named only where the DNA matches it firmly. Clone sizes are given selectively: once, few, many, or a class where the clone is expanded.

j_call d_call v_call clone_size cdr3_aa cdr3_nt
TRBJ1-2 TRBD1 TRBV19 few CASSRGQLLTNYGYTF TGTGCCAGTAGTAGGGGACAGCTTTTGACGAACTATGGCTACACCTTC
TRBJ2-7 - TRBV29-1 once CSVEAGGRSYEQYF TGCAGCGTTGAGGCCGGGGGAAGGTCCTACGAGCAGTACTTC
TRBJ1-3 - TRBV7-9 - CASSLYGTGGNTIYF TGTGCCAGCAGCTTATATGGAACGGGAGGAAACACCATATATTTT
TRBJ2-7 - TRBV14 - CASSNQGEQYF TGTGCCAGCAGCAACCAGGGGGAGCAGTACTTC
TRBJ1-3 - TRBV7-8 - CASSLVLVPSGNTIYF TGTGCCAGCAGCTTAGTCCTAGTACCCTCTGGAAACACCATATATTTT
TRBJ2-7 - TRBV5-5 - CASSRGGGSSYEQYF TGTGCCAGCAGCCGGGGAGGGGGAAGCTCCTACGAGCAGTACTTC
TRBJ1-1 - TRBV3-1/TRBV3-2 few CASSQDGKVGMGTEAFF TGTGCCAGCAGCCAAGATGGAAAGGTAGGGATGGGGACTGAAGCTTTCTTT
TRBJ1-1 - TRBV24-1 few CATSVSAEAFF TGTGCCACCAGTGTCTCGGCGGAAGCTTTCTTT
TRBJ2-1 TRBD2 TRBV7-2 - CASSLLSGTSGEQFF TGTGCCAGCAGCTTACTCTCAGGGACTAGCGGTGAGCAGTTCTTC
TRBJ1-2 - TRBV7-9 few CASRGAAKGYTF TGTGCCAGCAGAGGGGCCGCGAAGGGCTACACCTTC
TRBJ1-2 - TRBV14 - CASSQSINYGYTF TGTGCCAGCAGCCAATCGATTAACTATGGCTACACCTTC
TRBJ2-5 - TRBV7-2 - CASSNEGSKTQYF TGTGCCAGCAGCAATGAGGGGTCCAAGACCCAGTACTTC
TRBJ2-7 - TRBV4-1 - CASSQEPPPGHKYEQYF TGCGCCAGCAGCCAAGAGCCTCCACCGGGACACAAGTACGAGCAGTACTTC
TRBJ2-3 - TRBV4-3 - CASSGLTTDTQYF TGCGCCAGCTCGGGCCTTACTACAGATACGCAGTATTTT
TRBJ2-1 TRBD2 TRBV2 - CASSELAASYNEQFF TGTGCCAGCAGTGAGCTAGCGGCCTCCTACAATGAGCAGTTCTTC
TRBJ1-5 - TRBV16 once CASSQSTQPQHF TGTGCCAGCAGCCAATCAACTCAGCCCCAGCATTTT
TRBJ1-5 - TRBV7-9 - CASSLETGTRNQPQHF TGTGCCAGCAGCTTAGAAACAGGGACGCGCAATCAGCCCCAGCATTTT
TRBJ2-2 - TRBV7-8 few CASSPTGSPFTGELFF TGTGCCAGCAGCCCCACAGGGTCCCCTTTCACCGGGGAGCTGTTTTTT
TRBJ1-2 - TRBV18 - CASSPGANQYGYTF TGTGCCAGCTCCCCAGGGGCAAACCAGTATGGCTACACCTTC
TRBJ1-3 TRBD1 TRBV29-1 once CSAKRDRGAGNTIYF TGCAGCGCCAAAAGGGACAGGGGAGCTGGAAACACCATATATTTT